This is a list of T cell receptor beta chains from one sample in a study of somatic mutations in cytotoxic T cells in rheumatoid arthritis. Assay: immunoSEQ multiplex PCR; the TCRdb copy retains only in-frame clones and omits some. This sample has 13,000 or so clones, with roughly 82% found just once. The specimen sequenced was CD8+ T cells sorted from blood. Receptors originate from an adult with rheumatoid arthritis. The CDR3 runs from the conserved cysteine through the conserved F or W. Each record gives: V gene, J gene, CDR3 length, CDR3 protein.

TRBV4-1	TRBJ2-2	17	CASSQGRLAGNTGELFF
TRBV4-2	TRBJ2-1	19	CASSQDFSGRPSSYNEQFF
TRBV23-1	TRBJ1-6	13	CASSQSRDSPLHF
TRBV27	TRBJ2-7	10	CASSSYEQYF
TRBV30	TRBJ2-5	14	CAWSAGGTWETQYF
TRBV7-3	TRBJ2-1	16	CASSLTLTGVYNEQFF
TRBV9	TRBJ2-1	15	CASSPFRAGGYEQFF
TRBV5-1	TRBJ1-1	12	CASRDENTEAFF
TRBV7-6	TRBJ1-1	19	CASTLFPQPRLGTGTEAFF
TRBV7-9	TRBJ2-1	15	CASSPRDRVDNEQFF
TRBV15	TRBJ1-5	15	CATSRERSVNQPQHF
TRBV4-1	TRBJ2-1	16	CASSQEGLAGNNEQFF
TRBV27	TRBJ1-2	13	CASSSTVNYGYTF
TRBV4-2	TRBJ2-5	13	CASSPYMEETQYF
TRBV21-1	TRBJ2-2	16	CAGTELIWPNTGELFF
TRBV7-6	TRBJ1-1	13	CASSPTGFTEAFF
TRBV7-9	TRBJ1-1	14	CASNTRDSGTEAFF
TRBV7-9	TRBJ2-3	15	CASSLALQPTDTQYF
TRBV6-4	TRBJ2-5	15	CARPLCGPQHETQYF
TRBV7-8	TRBJ1-2	14	CASSPPGAAYGYTF
TRBV7-9	TRBJ2-2	17	CASSPLVAGAIEGELFF
TRBV5-6	TRBJ1-1	15	CASNPGWGGAKEAFF
TRBV29-1	TRBJ2-6	18	CSVETRFGGVSGANVLTF
TRBV28	TRBJ2-2	15	CASMGRNANTGELFF
TRBV2	TRBJ2-7	14	CAMRLGSAAYEQYF
TRBV5-6	TRBJ1-2	17	CASSLIWGTGVVYGYTF
TRBV9	TRBJ1-4	15	CASSHGTGINEKLFF
TRBV6-1	TRBJ2-7	14	CASSSLRRVLEQYF
TRBV9	TRBJ1-1	12	CASSGWNTEAFF
TRBV2	TRBJ1-2	15	CASSRETALGYGYTF
TRBV7-3	TRBJ2-3	14	CASSSGGFADTQYF
TRBV25-1	TRBJ2-2	17	CASSDGLAGENTGELFF
TRBV5-1	TRBJ1-3	16	CASSLGWGMYGNTIYF
TRBV9	TRBJ2-2	13	CASSVYEAGELFF
TRBV6-5	TRBJ2-5	14	CASSHPDRQETQYF
TRBV9	TRBJ1-1	15	CASSPTSAMNTEAFF
TRBV7-9	TRBJ2-3	15	CASSSNLGRTDTQYF
TRBV27	TRBJ1-2	15	CASSGFRGEGDGYTF
TRBV19	TRBJ2-1	15	CASSIVTGPYNEQFF
TRBV7-9	TRBJ1-2	15	CASSSGTGGNYGYTF
TRBV5-6	TRBJ1-5	15	CASSFGLGSNQPQHF